A selection of T cell receptor beta chains follows, all from one sample in a study of T-cell reconstitution after alpha-beta-depleted transplantation in children. One entry per CDR3 protein, called by TCRdb with MiXCR from the PCR reads. The table lists over 85,000 distinct CDR3 sequences, 10% of them singletons. The specimen comprised PBMCs from the stem cell graft donor, sampled from the stem cell graft. The receptors derive from a human donor who donated a stem cell graft to a child with acute lymphoblastic leukemia. Each CDR3 is given with its conserved first and last residue. Each record gives: CDR3 protein, CDR3 DNA, D gene, V gene, J gene, clone size. The D gene is left open where the match is weak. Expanded clones get a size class; other rows say once, few or many, or leave the size out.

CDR3: CASSLRGAMNTEAFF
DNA: TGTGCCAGCAGCTTAAGGGGGGCGATGAACACTGAAGCTTTCTTT
D: .
V: TRBV11-2
J: TRBJ1-1
size: many

CDR3: CSASTGGGSNQPQHF
DNA: TGCAGTGCTAGCACGGGGGGCGGCAGCAATCAGCCCCAGCATTTT
D: .
V: TRBV20-1
J: TRBJ1-5
size: many

CDR3: CASSGPTGGGNTIYF
DNA: TGTGCCAGCAGCGGCCCGACAGGGGGTGGAAACACCATATATTTT
D: TRBD1
V: TRBV9
J: TRBJ1-3
size: many

CDR3: CASSQMTGSANEQFF
DNA: TGTGCCAGCAGCCAGATGACAGGGTCGGCCAATGAGCAGTTCTTC
D: TRBD1
V: TRBV5-5
J: TRBJ2-1
size: many

CDR3: CASSEIQGGQPQHF
DNA: TGTGCCAGCAGTGAAATACAGGGTGGTCAGCCCCAGCATTTT
D: .
V: TRBV2
J: TRBJ1-5
size: many

CDR3: CASSLTSTDTQYF
DNA: TGTGCCAGCAGCTTGACTAGCACAGATACGCAGTATTTT
D: .
V: TRBV5-5
J: TRBJ2-3
size: many

CDR3: CASSYGGDGRGYTF
DNA: TGTGCCAGCAGTTACGGGGGGGACGGCCGGGGCTACACCTTC
D: .
V: TRBV6-5
J: TRBJ1-2
size: many

CDR3: CASRPEQGSSYNEQFF
DNA: TGTGCCAGCAGACCAGAACAGGGCAGCTCCTACAATGAGCAGTTCTTC
D: .
V: TRBV6-2/TRBV6-3
J: TRBJ2-1
size: many

CDR3: CASSWPGLRTTDTQYF
DNA: TGTGCCAGCAGCTGGCCGGGCCTCAGGACCACAGATACGCAGTATTTT
D: .
V: TRBV7-8
J: TRBJ2-3
size: many

CDR3: CATSDLKYTEAFF
DNA: TGTGCCACCAGTGATTTGAAGTACACTGAAGCTTTCTTT
D: .
V: TRBV24-1
J: TRBJ1-1
size: .

CDR3: CASSFIRAQETQYF
DNA: TGTGCCAGCAGTTTTATCCGGGCTCAAGAGACCCAGTACTTC
D: .
V: TRBV28
J: TRBJ2-5
size: many

CDR3: CASSLQTGGTEAFF
DNA: TGTGCCAGCAGCCTCCAGACAGGGGGCACTGAAGCTTTCTTT
D: TRBD1
V: TRBV7-9
J: TRBJ1-1
size: many

CDR3: CASSLAGTGGADTQYF
DNA: TGTGCCAGCAGCTTAGCTGGGACAGGGGGGGCAGATACGCAGTATTTT
D: TRBD1
V: TRBV7-3
J: TRBJ2-3
size: many

CDR3: CASSRTGVQGNQPQHF
DNA: TGTGCCAGCAGTAGGACAGGGGTTCAGGGGAATCAGCCCCAGCATTTT
D: TRBD1
V: TRBV12-3/TRBV12-4
J: TRBJ1-5
size: many

CDR3: CAWRRNQGAGETQYF
DNA: TGTGCCTGGAGAAGGAATCAGGGGGCTGGAGAGACCCAGTACTTC
D: TRBD1
V: TRBV30
J: TRBJ2-5
size: many

CDR3: CSARSLTSGGQETQYF
DNA: TGCAGTGCTAGATCCCTGACTAGCGGGGGACAAGAGACCCAGTACTTC
D: TRBD2
V: TRBV20-1
J: TRBJ2-5
size: many

CDR3: CSVEDRRVAATDTQYF
DNA: TGCAGCGTTGAAGACCGTAGGGTTGCGGCCACAGATACGCAGTATTTT
D: .
V: TRBV29-1
J: TRBJ2-3
size: many

CDR3: CASSLITGRLPNTGELFF
DNA: TGTGCCAGCAGTTTAATAACAGGGAGGCTCCCGAACACCGGGGAGCTGTTTTTT
D: .
V: TRBV12-3/TRBV12-4
J: TRBJ2-2
size: many

CDR3: CASRRTGGNEQFF
DNA: TGTGCCAGCAGGCGTACGGGGGGCAATGAGCAGTTCTTC
D: TRBD2
V: TRBV7-3
J: TRBJ2-1
size: many

CDR3: CASSPDRDAQPQHF
DNA: TGTGCCAGCAGTCCGGACAGGGATGCTCAGCCCCAGCATTTT
D: TRBD1
V: TRBV12-3/TRBV12-4
J: TRBJ1-5
size: many

CDR3: CASSEGSSTGELFF
DNA: TGTGCCAGCAGTGAAGGGTCTTCAACCGGGGAGCTGTTTTTT
D: .
V: TRBV25-1
J: TRBJ2-2
size: many

CDR3: CASSLRGKQFF
DNA: TGTGCCAGCAGTTTAAGGGGAAAACAGTTCTTC
D: .
V: TRBV28
J: TRBJ2-1
size: many

CDR3: CASSRTGRGDTQYF
DNA: TGTGCCAGCAGTCGGACAGGGCGGGGAGATACGCAGTATTTT
D: TRBD1
V: TRBV28
J: TRBJ2-3
size: many

CDR3: CATSRDRYQPQHF
DNA: TGTGCCACCAGCAGGGACAGATATCAGCCCCAGCATTTT
D: .
V: TRBV15
J: TRBJ1-5
size: .

CDR3: CASSDGQDGNYGYTF
DNA: TGTGCCAGCAGCGACGGACAGGACGGAAACTATGGCTACACCTTC
D: TRBD1
V: TRBV9
J: TRBJ1-2
size: medium-sized

CDR3: CASSPLPATARETQYF
DNA: TGTGCCAGCTCACCCCTCCCGGCCACAGCACGGGAGACCCAGTACTTC
D: .
V: TRBV18
J: TRBJ2-5
size: many

CDR3: CASSLRLLQPQHF
DNA: TGTGCCAGCAGCTTAAGGTTGTTGCAGCCCCAGCATTTT
D: .
V: TRBV7-8
J: TRBJ1-5
size: many

CDR3: CASSTHFRDSHNEQFF
DNA: TGTGCCAGCAGCACCCACTTCCGGGATAGTCACAATGAGCAGTTCTTC
D: .
V: TRBV12-3/TRBV12-4
J: TRBJ2-1
size: many

CDR3: CASSQESDDTEAFF
DNA: TGCGCCAGCAGCCAAGAAAGTGACGACACTGAAGCTTTCTTT
D: .
V: TRBV4-1
J: TRBJ1-1
size: many

CDR3: CASSPGQPGVYNEQFF
DNA: TGCGCCAGCAGCCCAGGACAGCCTGGGGTATACAATGAGCAGTTCTTC
D: .
V: TRBV5-1
J: TRBJ2-1
size: many

CDR3: CASSPGGFSGANVLTF
DNA: TGTGCCAGCAGCCCAGGGGGTTTCTCTGGGGCCAACGTCCTGACTTTC
D: TRBD1
V: TRBV7-9
J: TRBJ2-6
size: many

CDR3: CASSRRGPDIQYF
DNA: TGTGCCAGCAGCCGCAGAGGCCCGGACATTCAGTACTTC
D: .
V: TRBV3-1
J: TRBJ2-4
size: many

CDR3: CASSEEPGGVNTEAFF
DNA: TGCGCCAGCAGTGAGGAGCCCGGAGGTGTGAACACTGAAGCTTTCTTT
D: .
V: TRBV10-2
J: TRBJ1-1
size: many

CDR3: CASSTFNSPLHF
DNA: TGTGCCAGCAGCACCTTCAATTCACCCCTCCACTTT
D: .
V: TRBV6-5
J: TRBJ1-6
size: many

CDR3: CSASRLGGSYGYTF
DNA: TGCAGTGCTAGTCGTCTAGGCGGGTCCTATGGCTACACCTTC
D: .
V: TRBV20-1
J: TRBJ1-2
size: many

CDR3: CASSQDRVQPQHF
DNA: TGCGCCAGCAGCCAGGACAGGGTTCAGCCCCAGCATTTT
D: TRBD1
V: TRBV4-3
J: TRBJ1-5
size: many

CDR3: CASSAEGLVVGELFF
DNA: TGTGCCAGCAGCGCCGAGGGTCTAGTCGTCGGGGAGCTGTTTTTT
D: .
V: TRBV7-2
J: TRBJ2-2
size: many

CDR3: CSAPAGGSTDTQYF
DNA: TGCAGTGCCCCCGCAGGGGGTTCCACAGATACGCAGTATTTT
D: TRBD1
V: TRBV20-1
J: TRBJ2-3
size: many

CDR3: CASSLIAGETQYF
DNA: TGTGCCAGCAGCTTAATAGCGGGAGAGACCCAGTACTTC
D: TRBD2
V: TRBV7-2
J: TRBJ2-5
size: many

CDR3: CASSPGQALYEQYF
DNA: TGTGCCAGCAGCCCGGGACAGGCTTTATACGAGCAGTACTTC
D: TRBD1
V: TRBV7-9
J: TRBJ2-7
size: many

CDR3: CASSSKEEGGGSPLHF
DNA: TGCGCCAGCAGCTCGAAAGAGGAGGGTGGAGGGTCACCCCTCCACTTT
D: .
V: TRBV5-1
J: TRBJ1-6
size: many

CDR3: CASSFEGQPQHF
DNA: TGTGCCAGCAGTTTCGAGGGTCAGCCCCAGCATTTT
D: .
V: TRBV12-3/TRBV12-4
J: TRBJ1-5
size: many

CDR3: CASSLIRGQSKNIQYF
DNA: TGTGCCAGCAGCTTGATTAGGGGGCAATCCAAAAACATTCAGTACTTC
D: TRBD1
V: TRBV5-5
J: TRBJ2-4
size: many

CDR3: CASSLAGTGVTGELFF
DNA: TGTGCCAGCAGCTTAGCGGGAACAGGGGTGACCGGGGAGCTGTTTTTT
D: TRBD1
V: TRBV7-2
J: TRBJ2-2
size: few

CDR3: CASSFAGGGYNEQFF
DNA: TGTGCCAGCAGCTTTGCAGGGGGGGGATACAATGAGCAGTTCTTC
D: .
V: TRBV5-6
J: TRBJ2-1
size: many

CDR3: CASSSGLAGGGEQFF
DNA: TGTGCTAGCAGCTCGGGACTAGCGGGAGGCGGTGAGCAGTTCTTC
D: TRBD2
V: TRBV7-7
J: TRBJ2-1
size: many

CDR3: CASSASGSTDTQYF
DNA: TGTGCCAGCAGTGCAAGCGGGAGCACAGATACGCAGTATTTT
D: .
V: TRBV6-4
J: TRBJ2-3
size: many

CDR3: CASSWGHNQPQHF
DNA: TGTGCCAGCAGCTGGGGTCACAATCAGCCCCAGCATTTT
D: .
V: TRBV7-9
J: TRBJ1-5
size: many

CDR3: CASSAGQPNYGYTF
DNA: TGTGCCAGCAGCGCGGGACAGCCGAACTATGGCTACACCTTC
D: TRBD1
V: TRBV7-2
J: TRBJ1-2
size: many

CDR3: CASSGQGDTQYF
DNA: TGTGCCAGCAGCGGTCAGGGAGATACGCAGTATTTT
D: .
V: TRBV9
J: TRBJ2-3
size: many

CDR3: CASSSLVDGTEAFF
DNA: TGCGCCAGCAGCTCCCTGGTGGACGGAACTGAAGCTTTCTTT
D: .
V: TRBV5-1
J: TRBJ1-1
size: many

CDR3: CASSPAGPQETQYF
DNA: TGTGCCAGCAGTCCGGCGGGGCCACAAGAGACCCAGTACTTC
D: .
V: TRBV25-1
J: TRBJ2-5
size: many

CDR3: CSAIPRSVFGGYTF
DNA: TGCAGTGCTATCCCTCGGAGCGTGTTCGGGGGCTACACCTTC
D: .
V: TRBV20-1
J: TRBJ1-2
size: many

CDR3: CSASWEGDHEQYF
DNA: TGCAGTGCTAGTTGGGAGGGGGATCACGAGCAGTACTTC
D: .
V: TRBV20-1
J: TRBJ2-7
size: many

CDR3: CASSPYNEQFF
DNA: TGTGCCAGCAGCCCTTACAATGAGCAGTTCTTC
D: .
V: TRBV7-2
J: TRBJ2-1
size: many